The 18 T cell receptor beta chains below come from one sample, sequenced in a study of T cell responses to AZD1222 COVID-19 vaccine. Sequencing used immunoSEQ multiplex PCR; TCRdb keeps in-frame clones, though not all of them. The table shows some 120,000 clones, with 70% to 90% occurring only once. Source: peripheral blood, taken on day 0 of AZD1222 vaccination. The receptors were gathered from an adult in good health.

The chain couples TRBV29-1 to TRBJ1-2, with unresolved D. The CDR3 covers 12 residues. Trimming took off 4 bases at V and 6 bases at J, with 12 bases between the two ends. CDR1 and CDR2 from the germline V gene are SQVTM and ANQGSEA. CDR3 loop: CSVGGQWNGYTF. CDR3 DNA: TGCAGCGTTGGAGGGCAGTGGAATGGCTACACCTTC.

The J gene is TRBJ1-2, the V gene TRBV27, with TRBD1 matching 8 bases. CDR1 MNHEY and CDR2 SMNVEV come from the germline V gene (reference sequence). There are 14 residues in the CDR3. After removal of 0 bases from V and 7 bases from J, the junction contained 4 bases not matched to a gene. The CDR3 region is CASSLSQGARGYTF. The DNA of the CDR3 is TGTGCCAGCAGTTTATCCCAGGGGGCACGTGGCTACACCTTC.

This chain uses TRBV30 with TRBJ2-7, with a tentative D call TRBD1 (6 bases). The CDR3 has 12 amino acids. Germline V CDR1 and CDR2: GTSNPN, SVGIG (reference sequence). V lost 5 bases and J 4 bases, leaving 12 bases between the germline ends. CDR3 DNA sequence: TGTGCCTGGGGAGGACAGAATTACGAGCAGTACTTC. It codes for CAWGGQNYEQYF.

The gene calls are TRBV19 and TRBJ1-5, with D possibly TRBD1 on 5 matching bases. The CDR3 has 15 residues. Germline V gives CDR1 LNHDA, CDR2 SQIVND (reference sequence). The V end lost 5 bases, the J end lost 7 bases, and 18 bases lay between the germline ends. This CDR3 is CASSPRDPGGQPQHF. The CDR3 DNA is TGTGCCAGTAGTCCTAGGGATCCGGGGGGACAGCCCCAGCATTTT.

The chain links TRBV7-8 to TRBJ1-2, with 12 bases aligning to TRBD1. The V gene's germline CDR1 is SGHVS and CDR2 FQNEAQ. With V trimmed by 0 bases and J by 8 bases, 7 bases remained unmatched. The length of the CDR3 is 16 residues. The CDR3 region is CASSLAPGQGARGYTF. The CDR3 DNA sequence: TGTGCCAGCAGCTTAGCCCCGGGACAGGGGGCGAGAGGCTACACCTTC.

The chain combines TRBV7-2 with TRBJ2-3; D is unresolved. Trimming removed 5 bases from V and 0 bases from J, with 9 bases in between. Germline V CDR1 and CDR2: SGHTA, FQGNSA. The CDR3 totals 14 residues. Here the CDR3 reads CASSPLPSTDTQYF. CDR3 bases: TGTGCCAGCAGCCCCCTCCCTAGCACAGATACGCAGTATTTT.

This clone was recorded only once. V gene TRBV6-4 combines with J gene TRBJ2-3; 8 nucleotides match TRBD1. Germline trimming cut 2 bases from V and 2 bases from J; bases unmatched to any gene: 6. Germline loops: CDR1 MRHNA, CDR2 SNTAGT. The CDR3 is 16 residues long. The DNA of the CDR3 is TGTGCCAGCAGTGACAGTGCGGACAGGGCCACAGATACGCAGTATTTT. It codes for CASSDSADRATDTQYF.

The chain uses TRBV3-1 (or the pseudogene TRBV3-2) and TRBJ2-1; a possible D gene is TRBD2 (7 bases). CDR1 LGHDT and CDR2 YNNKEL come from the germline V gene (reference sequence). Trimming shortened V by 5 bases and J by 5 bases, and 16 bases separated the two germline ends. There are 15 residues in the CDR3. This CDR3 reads CASSRRGGDHNEQFF. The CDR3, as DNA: TGTGCCAGCAGCAGAAGGGGGGGTGACCACAATGAGCAGTTCTTC.

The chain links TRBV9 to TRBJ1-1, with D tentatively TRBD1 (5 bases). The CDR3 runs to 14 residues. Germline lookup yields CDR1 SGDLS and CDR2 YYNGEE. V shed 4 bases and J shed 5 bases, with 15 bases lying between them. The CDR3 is CASSRDGVGTEAFF. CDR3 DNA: TGTGCCAGCAGCCGGGACGGGGTAGGTACTGAAGCTTTCTTT.

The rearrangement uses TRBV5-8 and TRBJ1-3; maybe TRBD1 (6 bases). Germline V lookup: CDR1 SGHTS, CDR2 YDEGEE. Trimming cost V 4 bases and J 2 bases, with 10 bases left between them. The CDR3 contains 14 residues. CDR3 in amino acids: CASSTRGAGNTIYF. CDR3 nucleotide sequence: TGTGCCAGCAGCACCAGGGGTGCTGGAAACACCATATATTTT.

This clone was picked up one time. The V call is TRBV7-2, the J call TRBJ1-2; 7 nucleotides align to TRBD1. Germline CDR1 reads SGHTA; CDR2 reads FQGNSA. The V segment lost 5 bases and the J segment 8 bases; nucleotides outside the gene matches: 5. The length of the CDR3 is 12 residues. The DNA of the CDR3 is TGTGCCAGCAGCCCAGACAGGGCGGGCTACACCTTC. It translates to CASSPDRAGYTF.

The DNA of the CDR3 is TGCGCCAGCAGCCAGCGATTTTATATTAGCGGGTCCCAAGAGACCCAGTACTTC. Translated, it gives CASSQRFYISGSQETQYF. The genes are TRBV4-3 and TRBJ2-5, with TRBD2 identical over 7 bases. The germline gives CDR1 LGHNA, CDR2 YSLEER. Losses at the gene ends were 3 bases for V and 1 base for J; bases not matched to a gene: 14. This CDR3 is 18 amino acids long.

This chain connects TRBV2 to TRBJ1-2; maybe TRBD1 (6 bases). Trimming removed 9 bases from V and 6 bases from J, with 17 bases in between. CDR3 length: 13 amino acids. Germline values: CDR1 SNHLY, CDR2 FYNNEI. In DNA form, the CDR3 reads TGTGCCAGTACGTCCAGGGGAATAGATGGCTACACCTTC. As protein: CASTSRGIDGYTF.

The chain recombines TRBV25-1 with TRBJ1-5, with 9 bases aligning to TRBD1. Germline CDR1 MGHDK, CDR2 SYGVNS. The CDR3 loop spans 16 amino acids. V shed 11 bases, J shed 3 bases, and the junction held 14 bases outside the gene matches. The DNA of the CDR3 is TGTGCCTCAAAGAGACAGGGGGGTCAAAACAATCAGCCCCAGCATTTT. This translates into CASKRQGGQNNQPQHF.

The CDR3 loop is CASSQTQGQGSNQPQHF. CDR3 in DNA: TGTGCCAGCAGCCAGACCCAAGGACAGGGGAGCAATCAGCCCCAGCATTTT. V is TRBV21-1 and J is TRBJ1-5; TRBD1, the table's D call, lacks a check against the DNA. TRBV21-1 is reported as a pseudogene. This CDR3 spans 17 amino acids.

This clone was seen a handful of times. CDR3 coding DNA: TGTGCCAGCAGCTTGCCGGGTAGCTCCTACGAGCAGTACTTC. It is translated as CASSLPGSSYEQYF. The chain is built from TRBV5-4 and TRBJ2-7; no definite D call. Germline-derived CDR1 and CDR2 are SGHNT and YYREEE (reference sequence). The CDR3 has 14 residues. Trimming shortened V by 1 base and J by 0 bases, and 8 bases separated the two germline ends.

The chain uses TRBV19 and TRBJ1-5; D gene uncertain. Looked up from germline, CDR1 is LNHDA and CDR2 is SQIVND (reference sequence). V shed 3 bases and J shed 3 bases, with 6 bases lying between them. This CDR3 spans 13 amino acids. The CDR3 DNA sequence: TGTGCCAGTAGTATCAGTATCAATCAGCCCCAGCATTTT. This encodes CASSISINQPQHF.

The CDR3 bases are TGTGCCAGCAGCTTAGTTTTCGTCGTCACAGGGGTAAATTCACCCCTCCACTTT. Protein: CASSLVFVVTGVNSPLHF. The rearrangement links TRBV7-2 to TRBJ1-6, with TRBD1 identical over 7 bases. With V trimmed by 1 base and J by 7 bases, 13 bases remained unmatched. The length of the CDR3 is 18 residues. Germline assignment: CDR1 SGHTA and CDR2 FQGNSA.